This passage covers 5 T cell receptor beta chains from one sample sequenced in a study of T cells in Graves' hyperthyroidism and ophthalmopathy. Researchers took RNA transcripts and amplified the TCR beta CDR3 regions from them. HTBI primers were used for first-round RT-PCR of the TCR CDR3. TCRdb itself ran the multiplex PCR reads through MiXCR, one entry per CDR3 protein. The table lists about 620,000 distinct CDR3 sequences, about a sixth of them singletons. Sequenced sample: blood. The source of these receptors is a woman in her twenties or thirties with Graves' hyperthyroidism.

There are many counts of this clonotype. The gene calls are TRBV12-3 or TRBV12-4 and TRBJ2-7; 9 bases are shared with TRBD2. There are 16 residues in the CDR3. Trimming cost V 5 bases and J 2 bases; bases outside gene matches: 10. The CDR3 reads CASSPPLTSGTYEQYF. The CDR3, as DNA: TGTGCCAGCAGTCCCCCCCTGACTAGCGGAACCTACGAGCAGTACTTC.

This clonotype was counted only a few times. The rearrangement uses TRBV27 and TRBJ1-4; unclear D gene. The germline gives CDR1 MNHEY, CDR2 SMNVEV (reference sequence). V was clipped by 5 bases and J by 0 bases, with 10 bases between them. The CDR3 contains 15 residues. CDR3 sequence reads: CASSVSRATNEKLFF. CDR3 nucleotide sequence: TGTGCCAGCAGTGTCTCGAGAGCAACTAATGAAAAACTGTTTTTT.

This clonotype was recorded many times. The chain recombines TRBV6-1 with TRBJ1-2; maybe TRBD1 (5 bases). The CDR3 contains 13 residues. V gave up 6 bases and J gave up 5 bases, with 13 bases separating them. Germline CDR1 MNHNS, CDR2 SASEGT. The CDR3 nucleotides read TGTGCCAGCAGCCCAGACAGACAATATGGCTACACCTTC. This encodes CASSPDRQYGYTF.

This clonotype was picked up a small number of times. This sequence joins TRBV19 and TRBJ1-1; D is possibly TRBD1 (5 bases). This CDR3 comprises 14 residues. Germline CDR1 reads LNHDA; CDR2 reads SQIVND (reference sequence). The V end was cut by 3 bases, the J end by 1 base, with 9 bases between. In DNA, the CDR3 is TGTGCCAGTAGTATGACAGCCTCGAACACTGAAGCTTTCTTT. Its translation: CASSMTASNTEAFF.

This clonotype was seen only a few times. This chain uses TRBV5-6 with TRBJ1-5, with 7 bases aligning to TRBD1. The CDR3 loop spans 15 amino acids. The germline gives CDR1 SGHDT, CDR2 YYEEEE. Trimming removed 3 bases from V and 4 bases from J; junction bases left unmatched: 7. The CDR3 DNA follows: TGTGCCAGCAGCTCGACAGGGATGACAAATCAGCCCCAGCATTTT. It translates to CASSSTGMTNQPQHF.